The 6 T cell receptor beta chains below come from one sample, sequenced in a study of shared clonotypes between healthy human individuals. Measured with immunoSEQ multiplex PCR; TCRdb has only the in-frame clones, and not every one. There are 1.5 million to 2.5 million clones in the sample; about 95% occur only once, and 1% to 1.5% lies in the top ten. Naive CD8 populations comprised CD45RO-negative cells positively selected for CCR7, excluding terminally differentiated effector memory CD45RA+ cells. Sequencing input: naive CD8+ T cells sorted from blood. The source is a man aged 18 to 30 in good health.

The DNA of the CDR3 is TGTGCCAGCATCCTGTCCGGTTCCTACGAGCAGTACTTC. It translates to CASILSGSYEQYF. The rearrangement links TRBV2 to TRBJ2-7, with D unresolved. Germline V gene lookup returns CDR1 SNHLY and CDR2 FYNNEI. V lost 7 bases to trimming and J lost 1 base, with 11 bases between them. CDR3 length: 13 residues. Looking up the rest from reference TRBV2 and TRBJ2-7 gives the full variable domain: EPEVTQTPSHQVTQMGQEVILRCVPISNHLYFYWYRQILGQKVEFLVSFYNNEISEKSEIFDDQFSVERPDGSNFTLKIRSTKLEDSAMYFCASILSGSYEQYFGPGTRLTVT.

The chain uses TRBV13 and TRBJ1-1, with D possibly being TRBD1 (5 bases). The germline CDR1 and CDR2 sequences are PRHDT and FYEKMQ (reference sequence). The CDR3 runs to 13 residues. V was shortened by 8 bases and J by 4 bases, with 14 bases between the two germline ends. CDR3 region: CASADSLSTEAFF. Here the CDR3 DNA reads TGTGCCAGCGCCGACAGCTTAAGCACTGAAGCTTTCTTT. The whole variable domain, remainder taken from reference TRBV13 and TRBJ1-1, is AAGVIQSPRHLIKEKRETATLKCYPIPRHDTVYWYQQGPGQDPQFLISFYEKMQSDKGSIPDRFSAQQFSDYHSELNMSSLELGDSALYFCASADSLSTEAFFGQGTRLTVV.

V gene TRBV7-9 combines with J gene TRBJ2-5; 12 bases line up with TRBD2. With 5 bases clipped from V and 3 bases from J, the junction kept 7 bases outside the gene matches. CDR3 length: 16 residues. The V gene's germline CDR1 is SEHNR and CDR2 FQNEAQ (reference sequence). The CDR3 sequence: CASSSGLAGTKETQYF. The CDR3 nucleotides read TGTGCCAGCAGCAGCGGACTAGCGGGGACCAAAGAGACCCAGTACTTC.

The rearrangement uses TRBV7-3 and TRBJ2-1, with TRBD2 identical over 12 bases. The CDR3 length is 15 residues. V lost 5 bases to trimming and J lost 8 bases; unmatched junction nucleotides: 7. CDR1 is SGHTA and CDR2 is FQGTGA in the germline V gene. The CDR3: CASSPLAGGLDEQFF. CDR3 bases: TGTGCCAGCAGCCCTCTAGCGGGGGGGCTGGATGAGCAGTTCTTC.

The V and J genes are TRBV2 and TRBJ1-1; no clear D. CDR3 size: 15 residues. The V end was cut by 1 base, the J end by 6 bases, with 15 bases between. Germline V gene lookup returns CDR1 SNHLY and CDR2 FYNNEI. This chain's CDR3 is CASSEDLDGDSEAFF. The CDR3 DNA is TGTGCCAGCAGTGAAGACCTAGACGGAGACTCTGAAGCTTTCTTT.

Only one count was recorded for this clone. J is TRBJ1-4 and V is TRBV20-1; D is perhaps TRBD1 (5 bases). The CDR3 is made up of 11 amino acids. Trimming removed 6 bases from V and 8 bases from J, with 10 bases in between. From germline, CDR1 is DFQATT and CDR2 SNEGSKA (reference sequence). CDR3 in amino acids: CSAPGVEKLFF. In nucleotides, the CDR3 is TGCAGTGCCCCGGGGGTAGAAAAACTGTTTTTT.